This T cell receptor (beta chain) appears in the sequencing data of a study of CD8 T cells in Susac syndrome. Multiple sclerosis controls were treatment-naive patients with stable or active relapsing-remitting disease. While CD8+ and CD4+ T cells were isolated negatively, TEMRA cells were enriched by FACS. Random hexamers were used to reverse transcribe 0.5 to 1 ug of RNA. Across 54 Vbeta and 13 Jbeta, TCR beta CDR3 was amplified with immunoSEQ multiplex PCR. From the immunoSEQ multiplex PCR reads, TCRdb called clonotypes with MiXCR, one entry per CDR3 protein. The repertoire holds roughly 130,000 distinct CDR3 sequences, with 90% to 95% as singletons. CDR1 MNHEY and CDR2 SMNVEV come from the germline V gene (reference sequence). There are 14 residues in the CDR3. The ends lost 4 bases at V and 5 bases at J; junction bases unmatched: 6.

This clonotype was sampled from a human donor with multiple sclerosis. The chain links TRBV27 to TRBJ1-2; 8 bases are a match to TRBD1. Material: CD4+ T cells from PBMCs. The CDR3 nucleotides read TGTGCCAGCAGTTCTGGACAGGGAGCGTATGGCTACACCTTC. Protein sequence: CASSSGQGAYGYTF.